This T cell receptor (beta chain) was captured by sequencing in a study of cytomegalovirus exposure and HLA in healthy donors. Across the study: A later analysis reported the same platform for the 100 to 150 validation repertoires and the roughly 700 first-cohort repertoires. Study conclusions and caveats: As was reported, the classifier diagnosed cytomegalovirus status with high specificity and sensitivity. In vitro data verified a few CMV-associated chains as specific for CMV antigens. The study flagged about 150 TCR beta chains as cytomegalovirus-associated.

The data were produced by immunoSEQ multiplex PCR, yet TCRdb's version contains in-frame clones alone and is incomplete. Altogether approximately 150,000 clones are present, roughly 86% being singletons, with the ten largest covering 2.7%. In the case of this clone: What it binds is not known.

This CDR3 is built from 16 residues. After removal of 0 bases from V and 7 bases from J, the junction contained 6 bases not matched to a gene. Germline lookup yields CDR1 SGHDT and CDR2 YYEEEE. Sequenced material: PBMCs. The chain carries TRBV5-6 and TRBJ2-2, with 10 bases lining up with TRBD2. This receptor was obtained from a man aged 18 to 30 in good health and CMV-seropositive. The CDR3 protein is CASSLVGLASGGELFF. CDR3 nucleotides: TGTGCCAGCAGCTTGGTGGGACTAGCGTCTGGCGGGGAGCTGTTTTTT. The full variable domain, completed using reference TRBV5-6 and TRBJ2-2, is DAGVTQSPTHLIKTRGQQVTLRCSPKSGHDTVSWYQQALGQGPQFIFQYYEEEERQRGNFPDRFSGHQFPNYSSELNVNALLLGDSALYLCASSLVGLASGGELFFGEGSRLTVL.